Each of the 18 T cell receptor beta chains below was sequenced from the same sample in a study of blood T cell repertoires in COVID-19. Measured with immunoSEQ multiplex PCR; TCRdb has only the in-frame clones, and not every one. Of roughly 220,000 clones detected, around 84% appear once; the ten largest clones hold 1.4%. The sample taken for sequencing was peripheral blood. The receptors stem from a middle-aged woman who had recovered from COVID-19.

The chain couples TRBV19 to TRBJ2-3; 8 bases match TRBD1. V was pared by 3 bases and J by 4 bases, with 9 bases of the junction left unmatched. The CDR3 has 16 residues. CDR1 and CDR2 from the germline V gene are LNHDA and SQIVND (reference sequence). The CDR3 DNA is TGTGCCAGTAGTATTAGGAGGGCAGGGGGCTCAGATACGCAGTATTTT. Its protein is CASSIRRAGGSDTQYF.

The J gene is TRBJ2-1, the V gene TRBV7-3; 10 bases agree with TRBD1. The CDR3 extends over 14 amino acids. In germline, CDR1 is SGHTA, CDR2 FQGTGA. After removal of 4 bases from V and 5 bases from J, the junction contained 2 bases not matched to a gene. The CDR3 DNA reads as TGTGCCAGCAGCTCGGACAGGGGGAACAATGAGCAGTTCTTC. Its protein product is CASSSDRGNNEQFF.

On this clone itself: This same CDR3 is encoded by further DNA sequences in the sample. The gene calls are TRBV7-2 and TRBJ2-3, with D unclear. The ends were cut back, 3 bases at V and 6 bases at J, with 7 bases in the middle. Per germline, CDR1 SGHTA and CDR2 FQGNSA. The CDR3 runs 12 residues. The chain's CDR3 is CASSFSSDTQYF. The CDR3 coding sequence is TGTGCCAGCAGCTTTTCCTCCGATACGCAGTATTTT.

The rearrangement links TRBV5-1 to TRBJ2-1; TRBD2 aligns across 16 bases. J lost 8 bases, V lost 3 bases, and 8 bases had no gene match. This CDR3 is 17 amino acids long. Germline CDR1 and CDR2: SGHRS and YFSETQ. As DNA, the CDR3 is TGCGCCAGCAGCTCAGGGACTAGCGGGGGGGCCTGGGATGAGCAGTTCTTC. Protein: CASSSGTSGGAWDEQFF.

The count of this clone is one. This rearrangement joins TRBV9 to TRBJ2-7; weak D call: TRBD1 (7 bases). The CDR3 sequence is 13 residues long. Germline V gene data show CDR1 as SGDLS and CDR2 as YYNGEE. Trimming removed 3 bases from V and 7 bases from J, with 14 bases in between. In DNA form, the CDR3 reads TGTGCCAGCAGCGCAGGGGGAGGAAGGGAGCAGTACTTC. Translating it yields CASSAGGGREQYF. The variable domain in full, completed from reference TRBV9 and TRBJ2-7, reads DSGVTQTPKHLITATGQRVTLRCSPRSGDLSVYWYQQSLDQGLQFLIQYYNGEERAKGNILERFSAQQFPDLHSELNLSSLELGDSALYFCASSAGGGREQYFGPGTRLTVT.

CDR3 DNA: TGCGCCAGCAGCTTGACGATCAGCGGGGGCTCCACAGATACGCAGTATTTT. Translation gives CASSLTISGGSTDTQYF. The chain links TRBV5-1 to TRBJ2-3; the match to TRBD2 covers 8 bases. This CDR3 is 17 amino acids long. With 1 base clipped from V and 2 bases from J, the junction kept 9 bases outside the gene matches. Germline V gene lookup returns CDR1 SGHRS and CDR2 YFSETQ.

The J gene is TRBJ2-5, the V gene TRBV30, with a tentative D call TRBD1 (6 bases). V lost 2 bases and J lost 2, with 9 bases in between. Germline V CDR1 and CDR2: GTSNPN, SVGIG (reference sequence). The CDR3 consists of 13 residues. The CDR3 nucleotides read TGTGCCTGGAGTCTCGGACAGCAAGAGACCCAGTACTTC. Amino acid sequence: CAWSLGQQETQYF.

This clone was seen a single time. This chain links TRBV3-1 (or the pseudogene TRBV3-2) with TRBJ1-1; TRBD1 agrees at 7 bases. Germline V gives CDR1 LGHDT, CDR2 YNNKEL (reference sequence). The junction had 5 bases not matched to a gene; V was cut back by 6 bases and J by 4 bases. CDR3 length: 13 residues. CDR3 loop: CASSSTGFTEAFF. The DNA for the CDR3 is TGTGCCAGCAGTTCGACAGGGTTCACTGAAGCTTTCTTT.

CDR3 loop: CASSQGALHTNEQFF. CDR3 DNA sequence: TGTGCCAGCAGTCAGGGCGCCTTACACACAAATGAGCAGTTCTTC. The V and J genes are TRBV9 and TRBJ2-1; tentatively, D is TRBD1 (5 bases). V was trimmed by 5 bases and J by 7 bases, leaving 19 bases between them. Germline V gives CDR1 SGDLS, CDR2 YYNGEE. CDR3 length equals 15 residues.

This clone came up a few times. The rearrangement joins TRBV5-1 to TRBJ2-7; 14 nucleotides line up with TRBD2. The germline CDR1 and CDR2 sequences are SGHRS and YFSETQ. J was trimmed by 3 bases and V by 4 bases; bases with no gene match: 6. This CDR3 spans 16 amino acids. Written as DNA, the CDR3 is TGCGCCAGCAGCCCAGAAGGGACTAGCGGGGGCTACGAGCAGTACTTC. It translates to CASSPEGTSGGYEQYF. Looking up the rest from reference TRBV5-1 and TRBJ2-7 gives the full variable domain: KAGVTQTPRYLIKTRGQQVTLSCSPISGHRSVSWYQQTPGQGLQFLFEYFSETQRNKGNFPGRFSGRQFSNSRSEMNVSTLELGDSALYLCASSPEGTSGGYEQYFGPGTRLTVT.

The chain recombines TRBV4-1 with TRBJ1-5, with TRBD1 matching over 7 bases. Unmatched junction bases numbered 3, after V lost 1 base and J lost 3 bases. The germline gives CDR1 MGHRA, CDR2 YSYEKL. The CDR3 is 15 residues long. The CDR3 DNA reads TGCGCCAGCAGCCAAGCCGGGACAGTCAATCAGCCCCAGCATTTT. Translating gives CASSQAGTVNQPQHF.

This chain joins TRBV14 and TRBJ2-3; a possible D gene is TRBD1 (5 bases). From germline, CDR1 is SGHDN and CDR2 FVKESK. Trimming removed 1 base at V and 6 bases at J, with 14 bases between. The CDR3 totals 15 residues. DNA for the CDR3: TGTGCCAGCAGCCAAGTGTCACAGGTCATGGATACGCAGTATTTT. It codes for CASSQVSQVMDTQYF.

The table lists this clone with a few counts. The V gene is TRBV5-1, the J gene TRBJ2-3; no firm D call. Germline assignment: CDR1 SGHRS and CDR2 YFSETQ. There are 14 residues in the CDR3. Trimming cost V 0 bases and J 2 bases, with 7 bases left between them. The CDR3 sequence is CASSLDQDTDTQYF. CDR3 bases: TGCGCCAGCAGCTTGGACCAGGACACAGATACGCAGTATTTT.

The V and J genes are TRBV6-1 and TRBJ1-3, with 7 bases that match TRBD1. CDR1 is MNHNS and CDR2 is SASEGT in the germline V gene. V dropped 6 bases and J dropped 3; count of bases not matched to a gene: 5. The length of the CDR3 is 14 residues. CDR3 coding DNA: TGTGCCAGCAGGAGCAGGGGGGATGGAAACACCATATATTTT. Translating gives CASRSRGDGNTIYF.

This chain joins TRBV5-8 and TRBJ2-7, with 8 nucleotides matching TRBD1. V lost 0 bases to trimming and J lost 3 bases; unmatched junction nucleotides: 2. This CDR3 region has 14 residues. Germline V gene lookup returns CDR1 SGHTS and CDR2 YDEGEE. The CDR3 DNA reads TGTGCCAGCAGCTTGGATGACAGGGGCTACGAGCAGTACTTC. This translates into CASSLDDRGYEQYF.

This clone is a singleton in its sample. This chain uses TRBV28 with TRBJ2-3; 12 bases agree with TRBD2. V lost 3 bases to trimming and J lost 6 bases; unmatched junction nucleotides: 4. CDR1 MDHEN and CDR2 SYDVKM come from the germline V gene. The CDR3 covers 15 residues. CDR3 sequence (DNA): TGTGCCAGCAGTTTCCTAGCGGGGGGGCTGGATACGCAGTATTTT. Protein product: CASSFLAGGLDTQYF. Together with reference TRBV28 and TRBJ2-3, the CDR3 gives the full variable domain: DVKVTQSSRYLVKRTGEKVFLECVQDMDHENMFWYRQDPGLGLRLIYFSYDVKMKEKGDIPEGYSVSREKKERFSLILESASTNQTSMYLCASSFLAGGLDTQYFGPGTRLTVL.

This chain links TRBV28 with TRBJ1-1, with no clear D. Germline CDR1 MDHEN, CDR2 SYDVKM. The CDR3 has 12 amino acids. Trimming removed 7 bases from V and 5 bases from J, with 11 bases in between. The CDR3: CASNTVLTEAFF. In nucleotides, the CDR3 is TGTGCCAGCAACACAGTTTTGACTGAAGCTTTCTTT.

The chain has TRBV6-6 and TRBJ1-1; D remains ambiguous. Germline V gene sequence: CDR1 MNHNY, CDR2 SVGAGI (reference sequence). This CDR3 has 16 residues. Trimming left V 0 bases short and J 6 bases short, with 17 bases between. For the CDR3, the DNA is TGTGCCAGCAGTTACTCAAAAAGGGCCGGGGAGCCTGAAGCTTTCTTT. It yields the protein CASSYSKRAGEPEAFF.